Shown below are 4 T cell receptor beta chains from a single sample sequenced in a study of blood T cell repertoires in COVID-19 (dated by TCRdb to the early 2020s). The library relied on the immunoSEQ multiplex PCR assay. TCRdb took over this immuneACCESS table, retaining in-frame rearrangements with V and J assigned. Such tables are incomplete; in checked studies, under half of the missing clones stem from an unresolved V gene, and the remainder is unexplained. The sample includes some 26,000 clones, with around 90% observed a single time. About a sixth of the sample belongs to the ten largest clones. The material sequenced was peripheral blood. Source of these receptors: a human donor in a cohort sampled during active COVID-19.

V usage is TRBV28 and J usage is TRBJ1-1, with a weak D call TRBD1 (6 bases). With 2 bases removed from V and 5 bases from J, the gap between germline ends came to 9 bases. Germline CDR1 and CDR2: MDHEN and SYDVKM. The CDR3 is made up of 13 amino acids. The CDR3 spells CASSLNRETEAFF. In nucleotides, the CDR3 is TGTGCCAGCAGTTTAAACAGGGAGACTGAAGCTTTCTTT.

V gene TRBV11-2 combines with J gene TRBJ1-1; D not resolved. V was pared by 9 bases and J by 1 base, with 12 bases between. CDR3 length: 13 amino acids. Germline V gives CDR1 SGHAT, CDR2 FQNNGV. CDR3 loop: CASKTNGNTEAFF. CDR3 coding DNA: TGTGCCAGTAAAACTAACGGGAACACTGAAGCTTTCTTT.

The rearrangement joins TRBV13 to TRBJ2-7, with a possible D match to TRBD1 (6 bases). The length of the CDR3 is 15 residues. In germline, CDR1 is PRHDT, CDR2 FYEKMQ (reference sequence). The germline V and J ends were trimmed by 0 bases and 3 bases, with 12 bases remaining between them. Written as DNA, the CDR3 is TGTGCCAGCAGCTTAGGCCGGACAGTTTTCTACGAGCAGTACTTC. Its protein is CASSLGRTVFYEQYF. Variable domain in full (rest from reference TRBV13 and TRBJ2-7): AAGVIQSPRHLIKEKRETATLKCYPIPRHDTVYWYQQGPGQDPQFLISFYEKMQSDKGSIPDRFSAQQFSDYHSELNMSSLELGDSALYFCASSLGRTVFYEQYFGPGTRLTVT.

The V and J genes are TRBV2 and TRBJ1-5, with D maybe TRBD1 (6 bases). Germline CDR1 reads SNHLY; CDR2 reads FYNNEI. V was trimmed by 1 base and J by 1 base, leaving 11 bases between them. The CDR3 runs to 16 residues. CDR3 sequence (DNA): TGTGCCAGCAGTGAAGTTCAGGGGCCCAGCAATCAGCCCCAGCATTTT. Protein product: CASSEVQGPSNQPQHF.